Considering frequency, the clone carrying this TCR beta chain is medium-sized. This entry comes from a study of T cell clusters in autoimmune cytopenias. TRB rearrangements were amplified by touch-down multiplex PCR with mixed TRB-A/B primers. Using the multiplex PCR reads, TCRdb records one entry per CDR3 protein without DNA. This sample's table reports a few thousand distinct CDR3 sequences. TRB was amplified from roughly 250 ng of peripheral blood genomic DNA per sample. The CDR3 totals 14 residues. Germline CDR1 SGHDT, CDR2 YYEEEE. These sequences were also reported in another study, on T cell repertoires in aging, cancer and after chemotherapy. Per that study: In healthy donors, age-related TCR diversity loss mainly reflected lost richness.

The rearrangement links TRBV5-6 to TRBJ1-1. Sequenced sample: peripheral blood. The TCR sequence derives from a human donor in good health. The CDR3: CASSQGTEGTEAFF. The full variable domain, completed using reference TRBV5-6 and TRBJ1-1, is DAGVTQSPTHLIKTRGQQVTLRCSPKSGHDTVSWYQQALGQGPQFIFQYYEEEERQRGNFPDRFSGHQFPNYSSELNVNALLLGDSALYLCASSQGTEGTEAFFGQGTRLTVV.